This paragraph reports one TCR beta chain. Its specificity is not known. The CDR3 is 15 amino acids. Germline values: CDR1 SGHTA, CDR2 FQGNSA. Trimming cost V 1 base and J 4 bases, with 11 bases left between them. This record belongs to a study of neoadjuvant anti-PD-1 for oral cavity cancer. Across the whole study: Non-progressing patients received a fourth nivolumab dose near day 43, then surgery on days 50-56. General observations from the study: Higher pretreatment blood Treg/Th17 ratios correlated with higher pretreatment blood and lower post-treatment tumor TCRbeta clonality. With a few patients per group, TCR findings need larger cohorts.

Six replicates per PBMC sample, mostly from 400 to 500 ng of genomic DNA. Some clones are missing from TCRdb's copy, which holds only in-frame ones; the method was immunoSEQ multiplex PCR. The sample lists fewer than 90,000 clones, approximately 84% seen once, with 2.5% to 3.5% in the top ten. The chain has TRBV7-2 and TRBJ1-5; the D gene is possibly TRBD1 (6 bases). This clonotype originated in a person aged 35 to 85 with oral cavity squamous cell carcinoma. Source: PBMCs, taken before nivolumab (anti-PD-1) treatment. The CDR3 protein is CASSLEGRGNQPQHF. The DNA of the CDR3 is TGTGCCAGCAGCTTAGAAGGCAGGGGAAATCAGCCCCAGCATTTT. Full variable domain (remainder filled in from reference TRBV7-2 and TRBJ1-5): GAGVSQSPSNKVTEKGKDVELRCDPISGHTALYWYRQSLGQGLEFLIYFQGNSAPDKSGLPSDRFSAERTGGSVSTLTIQRTQQEDSAVYLCASSLEGRGNQPQHFGDGTRLSIL.